This record concerns one T cell receptor beta chain sequence. Its specificity is not known. The table came from immunoSEQ multiplex PCR; TCRdb's copy has only in-frame clones and leaves some out. Among about 120,000 clones listed, over 75% were seen once. The sample comes from a study of graft-versus-host responses after intestinal transplantation. Overall study: Anti-thymocyte globulin induction preceded roughly 3 years of tacrolimus and steroid maintenance in all recipients. Study observations and caveats: Peak circulating GvH clone levels tracked with early post-transplant HvG declines. There were GvH clones found in recipient marrow, and some of them appeared first in ileum or blood. When patients had graft-donor T cell macrochimerism, their allografts held high graft-versus-host to host-versus-graft clonal ratios.

CDR3 size: 15 residues. The V segment lost 1 base and the J segment 8 bases; nucleotides outside the gene matches: 6. Germline V gene data show CDR1 as LNHDA and CDR2 as SQIVND (reference sequence). The chain uses TRBV19 and TRBJ2-1; 9 bases match TRBD2. This sequence was found in a human donor who received an intestinal transplant. This sample comprised unstimulated CD4+ T cells sorted from spleen or lymph node cells, obtained before intestinal transplant. CDR3 nucleotide sequence: TGTGCCAGTAGTATAGTTGGTAGCGGGAGCTATGAGCAGTTCTTC. Its translation: CASSIVGSGSYEQFF.